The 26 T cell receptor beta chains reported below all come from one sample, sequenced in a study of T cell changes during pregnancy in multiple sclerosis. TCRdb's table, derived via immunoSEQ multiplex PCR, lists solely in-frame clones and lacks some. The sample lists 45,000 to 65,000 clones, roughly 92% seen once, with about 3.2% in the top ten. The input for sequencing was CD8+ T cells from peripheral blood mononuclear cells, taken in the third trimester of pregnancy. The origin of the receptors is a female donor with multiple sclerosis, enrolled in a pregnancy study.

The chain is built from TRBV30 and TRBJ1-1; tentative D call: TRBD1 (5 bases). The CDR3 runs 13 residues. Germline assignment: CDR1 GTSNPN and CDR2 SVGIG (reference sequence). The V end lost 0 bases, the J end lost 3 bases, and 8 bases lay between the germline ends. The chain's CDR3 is CAWSVAGDTEAFF. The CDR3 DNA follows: TGTGCCTGGAGTGTAGCGGGGGACACTGAAGCTTTCTTT.

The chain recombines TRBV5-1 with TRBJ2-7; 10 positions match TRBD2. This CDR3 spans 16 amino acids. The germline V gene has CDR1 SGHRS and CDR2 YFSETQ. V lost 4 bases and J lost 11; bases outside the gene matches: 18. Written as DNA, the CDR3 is TGCGCCAGCAGCCCTACACTAGCGGGATATCCCCGGGTAGAGTACTTC. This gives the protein CASSPTLAGYPRVEYF.

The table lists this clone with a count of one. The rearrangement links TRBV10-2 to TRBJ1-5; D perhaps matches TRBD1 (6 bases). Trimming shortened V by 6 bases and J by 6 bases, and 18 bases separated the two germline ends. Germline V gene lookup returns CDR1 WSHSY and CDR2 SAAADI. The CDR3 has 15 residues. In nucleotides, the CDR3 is TGCGCCAGCAGGGGACACCTCCTCGGCGTTCAGCCCCAGCATTTT. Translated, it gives CASRGHLLGVQPQHF.

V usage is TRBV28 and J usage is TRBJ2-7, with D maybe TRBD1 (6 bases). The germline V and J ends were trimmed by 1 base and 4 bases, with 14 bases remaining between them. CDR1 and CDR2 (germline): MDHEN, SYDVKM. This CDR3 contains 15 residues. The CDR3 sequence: CASSLYNRATYEQYF. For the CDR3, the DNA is TGTGCCAGCAGTTTATACAACAGGGCTACGTACGAGCAGTACTTC.

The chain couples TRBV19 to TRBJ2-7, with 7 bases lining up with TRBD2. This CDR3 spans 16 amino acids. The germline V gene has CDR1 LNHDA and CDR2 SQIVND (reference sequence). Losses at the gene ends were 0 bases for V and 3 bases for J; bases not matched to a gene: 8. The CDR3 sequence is CASSIDLASGLYEQYF. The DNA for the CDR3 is TGTGCCAGTAGTATAGATCTGGCTAGCGGACTCTACGAGCAGTACTTC.

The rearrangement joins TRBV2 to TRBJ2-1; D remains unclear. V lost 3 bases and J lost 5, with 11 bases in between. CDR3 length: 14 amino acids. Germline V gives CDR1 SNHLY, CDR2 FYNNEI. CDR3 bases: TGTGCCAGCAGTGATCAGACATATGACAATGAGCAGTTCTTC. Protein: CASSDQTYDNEQFF.

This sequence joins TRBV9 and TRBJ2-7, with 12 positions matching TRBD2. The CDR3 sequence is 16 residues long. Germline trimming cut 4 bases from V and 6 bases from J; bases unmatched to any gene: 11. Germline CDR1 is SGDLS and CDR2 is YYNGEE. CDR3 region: CASSPTIGLAGSEQYF. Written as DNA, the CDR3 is TGTGCCAGCAGCCCTACTATAGGACTAGCGGGAAGCGAGCAGTACTTC.

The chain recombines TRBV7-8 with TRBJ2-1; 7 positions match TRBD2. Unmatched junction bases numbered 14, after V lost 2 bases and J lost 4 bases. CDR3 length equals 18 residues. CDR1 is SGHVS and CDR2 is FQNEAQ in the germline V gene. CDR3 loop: CASSLHWGSGIRYNEQFF. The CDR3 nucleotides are TGTGCCAGCAGCTTACATTGGGGAAGCGGGATTCGATACAATGAGCAGTTCTTC.

CDR3 DNA: TGTGCCAGCAGTTACGAGATAGCGGGGGATGAGCAGTTCTTC. This codes for CASSYEIAGDEQFF. The rearrangement links TRBV6-5 to TRBJ2-1; 9 bases match TRBD2. The CDR3 consists of 14 residues. V trimming: 2 bases; J trimming: 8 bases; junction bases outside the gene matches: 4. The V gene's germline CDR1 is MNHEY and CDR2 SVGAGI.

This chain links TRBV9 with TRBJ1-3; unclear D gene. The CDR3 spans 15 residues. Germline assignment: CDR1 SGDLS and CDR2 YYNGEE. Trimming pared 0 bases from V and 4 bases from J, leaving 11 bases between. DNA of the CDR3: TGTGCCAGCAGCGTAGACCAAATCGCGGGAAACACCATATATTTT. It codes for CASSVDQIAGNTIYF.

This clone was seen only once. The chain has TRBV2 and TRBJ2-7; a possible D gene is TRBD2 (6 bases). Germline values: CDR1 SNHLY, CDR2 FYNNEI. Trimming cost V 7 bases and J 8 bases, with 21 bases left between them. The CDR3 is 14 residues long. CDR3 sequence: CASNRRGAGTQQYF. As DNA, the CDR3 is TGTGCCAGCAATAGACGAGGGGCGGGAACTCAGCAGTACTTC.

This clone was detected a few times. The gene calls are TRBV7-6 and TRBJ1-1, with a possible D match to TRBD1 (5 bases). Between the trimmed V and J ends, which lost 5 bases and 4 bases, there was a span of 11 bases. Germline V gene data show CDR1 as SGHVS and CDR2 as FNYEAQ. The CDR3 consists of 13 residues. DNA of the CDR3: TGTGCCAGCAGCCCCCCGGGGGGCACTGAAGCTTTCTTT. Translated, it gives CASSPPGGTEAFF.

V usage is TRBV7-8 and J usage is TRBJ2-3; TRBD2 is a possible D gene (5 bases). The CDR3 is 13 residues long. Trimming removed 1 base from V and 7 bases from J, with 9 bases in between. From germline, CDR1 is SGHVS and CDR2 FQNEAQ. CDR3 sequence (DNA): TGTGCCAGCAGCTTAGTTAGGAGGTATACGCAGTATTTT. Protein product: CASSLVRRYTQYF.

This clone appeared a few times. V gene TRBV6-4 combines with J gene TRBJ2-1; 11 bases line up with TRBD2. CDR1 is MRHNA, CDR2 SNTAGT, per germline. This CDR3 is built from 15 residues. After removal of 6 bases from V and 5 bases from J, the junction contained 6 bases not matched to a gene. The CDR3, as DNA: TGTGCCAGCAGCCCCGGGACTAGCGGTAACAATGAGCAGTTCTTC. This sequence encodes CASSPGTSGNNEQFF.

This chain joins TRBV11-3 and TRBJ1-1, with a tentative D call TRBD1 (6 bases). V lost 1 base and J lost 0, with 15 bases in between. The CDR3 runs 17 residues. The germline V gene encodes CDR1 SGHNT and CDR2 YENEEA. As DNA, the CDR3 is TGTGCCAGCAGCTTAGTCGGACAGCCAGACATGAACACTGAAGCTTTCTTT. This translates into CASSLVGQPDMNTEAFF.

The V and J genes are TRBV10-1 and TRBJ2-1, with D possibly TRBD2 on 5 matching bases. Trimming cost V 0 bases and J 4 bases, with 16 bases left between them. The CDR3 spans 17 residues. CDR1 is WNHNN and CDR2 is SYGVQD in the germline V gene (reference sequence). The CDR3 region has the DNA TGCGCCAGCAGTGAGTCGAATTCGTTGGCGGGTTACAATGAGCAGTTCTTC. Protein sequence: CASSESNSLAGYNEQFF.

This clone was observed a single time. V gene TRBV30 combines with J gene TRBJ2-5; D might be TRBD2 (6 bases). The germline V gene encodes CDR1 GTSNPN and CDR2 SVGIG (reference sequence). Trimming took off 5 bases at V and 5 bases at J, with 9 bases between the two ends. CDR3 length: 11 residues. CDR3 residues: CAWGGAETQYF. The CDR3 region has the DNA TGTGCCTGGGGCGGGGCGGAGACCCAGTACTTC.

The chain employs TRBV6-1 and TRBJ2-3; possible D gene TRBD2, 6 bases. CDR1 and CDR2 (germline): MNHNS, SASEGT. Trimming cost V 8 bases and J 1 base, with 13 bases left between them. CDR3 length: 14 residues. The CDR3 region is CASLEGTGTDTQYF. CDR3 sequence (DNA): TGTGCCAGCTTGGAGGGAACCGGCACAGATACGCAGTATTTT.

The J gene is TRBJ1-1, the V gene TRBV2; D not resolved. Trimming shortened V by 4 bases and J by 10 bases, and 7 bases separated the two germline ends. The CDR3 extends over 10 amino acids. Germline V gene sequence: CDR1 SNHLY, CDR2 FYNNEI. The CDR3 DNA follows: TGTGCCAGCAGTGCGGGTCTAGCTTTCTTT. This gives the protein CASSAGLAFF. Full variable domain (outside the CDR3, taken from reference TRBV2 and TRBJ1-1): EPEVTQTPSHQVTQMGQEVILRCVPISNHLYFYWYRQILGQKVEFLVSFYNNEISEKSEIFDDQFSVERPDGSNFTLKIRSTKLEDSAMYFCASSAGLAFFGQGTRLTVV.

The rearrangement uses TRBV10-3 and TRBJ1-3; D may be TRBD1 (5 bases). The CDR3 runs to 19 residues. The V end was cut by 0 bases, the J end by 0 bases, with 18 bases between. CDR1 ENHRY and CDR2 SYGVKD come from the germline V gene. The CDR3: CAISESPPQTVNSGNTIYF. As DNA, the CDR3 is TGTGCCATCAGTGAGTCCCCCCCCCAGACAGTCAACTCTGGAAACACCATATATTTT.

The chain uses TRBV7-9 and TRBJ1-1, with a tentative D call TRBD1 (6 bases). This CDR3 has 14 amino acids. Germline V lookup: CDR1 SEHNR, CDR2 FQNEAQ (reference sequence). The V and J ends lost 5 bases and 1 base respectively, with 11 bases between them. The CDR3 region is CASSDRDKNTEAFF. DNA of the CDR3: TGTGCCAGCAGCGACCGGGACAAGAACACTGAAGCTTTCTTT.

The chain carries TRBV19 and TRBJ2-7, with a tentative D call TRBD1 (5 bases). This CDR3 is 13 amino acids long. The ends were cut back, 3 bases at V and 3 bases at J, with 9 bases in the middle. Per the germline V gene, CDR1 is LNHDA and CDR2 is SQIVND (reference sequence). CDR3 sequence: CASSMFQGYEQYF. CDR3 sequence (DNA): TGTGCCAGTAGTATGTTCCAGGGCTACGAGCAGTACTTC.

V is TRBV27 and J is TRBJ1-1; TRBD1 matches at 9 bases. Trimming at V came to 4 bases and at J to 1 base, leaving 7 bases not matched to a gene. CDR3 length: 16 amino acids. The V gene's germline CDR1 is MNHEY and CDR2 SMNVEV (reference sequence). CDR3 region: CASSYGTGGANTEAFF. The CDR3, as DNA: TGTGCCAGCAGTTATGGTACAGGGGGCGCGAACACTGAAGCTTTCTTT.

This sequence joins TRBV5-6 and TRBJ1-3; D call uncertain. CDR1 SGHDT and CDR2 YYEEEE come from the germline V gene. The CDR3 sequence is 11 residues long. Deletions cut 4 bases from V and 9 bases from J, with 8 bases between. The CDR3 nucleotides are TGTGCCAGCAGCACCGAGGGCACCATATATTTT. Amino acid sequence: CASSTEGTIYF.

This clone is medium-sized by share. The CDR3 bases are TGTGCCAGCACCTTAACTAGCGCTAGCGGGGAGCTGTTTTTT. It encodes CASTLTSASGELFF. This rearrangement joins TRBV28 to TRBJ2-2, with TRBD2 matching over 7 bases. Germline V lookup: CDR1 MDHEN, CDR2 SYDVKM. Unmatched junction bases numbered 9, after V lost 7 bases and J lost 7 bases. The CDR3 runs 14 residues.

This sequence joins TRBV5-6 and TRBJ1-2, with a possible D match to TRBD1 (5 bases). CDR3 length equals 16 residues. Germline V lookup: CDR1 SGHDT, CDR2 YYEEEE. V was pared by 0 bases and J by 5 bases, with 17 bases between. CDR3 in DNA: TGTGCCAGCAGCTTGGAGTCGACAGACCGTCTTTATGGCTACACCTTC. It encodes CASSLESTDRLYGYTF.